This T cell receptor beta chain was profiled in a study of blood T cell repertoires in COVID-19. TCRdb keeps only in-frame clones here, not all; method: immunoSEQ multiplex PCR. The table includes about 370,000 clones, roughly nine tenths detected once. Cohort 3 recovery required two negative PCRs, clearance, or symptom resolution. CDR3 length: 17 residues. The V end lost 6 bases, the J end lost 1 base, and 18 bases lay between the germline ends. CDR1 SGHAT and CDR2 FQNNGV come from the germline V gene. Sequenced: PBMCs or T cells enriched from blood (not recorded which). This sequence originates from a man between 18 and 29 years old who had recovered from COVID-19. The chain has TRBV11-2 and TRBJ2-2; possible D gene TRBD1, 6 bases. CDR3 region: CASRSINRDQNTGELFF. In nucleotides, the CDR3 is TGTGCCAGCAGGAGTATTAACAGGGACCAGAACACCGGGGAGCTGTTTTTT.